Shown below are 24 T cell receptor beta chains from a single sample sequenced in a study of shared clonotypes between healthy human individuals. The data were produced by immunoSEQ multiplex PCR, yet TCRdb's version contains in-frame clones alone and is incomplete. Of over a million clones in the sample, roughly 96% were seen once. Sequenced sample: naive CD4+ T cells sorted from blood. Subset of the sample: CD45RA+ positively selected. The receptors shown here come from a man younger than 45 in good health.

This rearrangement joins TRBV9 to TRBJ2-3, with a possible D match to TRBD1 (6 bases). Germline values: CDR1 SGDLS, CDR2 YYNGEE. Trimming shortened V by 2 bases and J by 4 bases, and 11 bases separated the two germline ends. The CDR3 extends over 14 amino acids. This CDR3 reads CASSVEQGSDTQYF. CDR3 bases: TGTGCCAGCAGCGTTGAACAGGGTTCAGATACGCAGTATTTT.

This clone has only one observation. The CDR3 protein is CASSLRWTSDMSSYNEQFF. The CDR3 DNA sequence: TGTGCCAGCAGCTTGCGTTGGACTAGCGACATGAGCTCCTACAATGAGCAGTTCTTC. The V call is TRBV7-2, the J call TRBJ2-1; 9 bases fit TRBD2. CDR1 is SGHTA and CDR2 is FQGNSA in the germline V gene. Trimming removed 3 bases from V and 0 bases from J; junction bases left unmatched: 12. The CDR3 totals 19 residues.

About this clone itself: Other DNA sequences in this sample translate to the same CDR3. The V call is TRBV9, the J call TRBJ2-7, with D possibly TRBD1 on 6 matching bases. The germline V gene has CDR1 SGDLS and CDR2 YYNGEE. This CDR3 comprises 14 residues. Trimming took 0 bases from V and 2 from J, leaving 9 bases between them. DNA for the CDR3: TGTGCCAGCAGCGTAGGGCAGGGGACCTACGAGCAGTACTTC. This codes for CASSVGQGTYEQYF.

This chain links TRBV19 with TRBJ2-3; D possibly uses TRBD1 or TRBD2 (5 bases each). Trimming stripped 10 bases from V and 5 bases from J, with 10 bases between. Germline V gives CDR1 LNHDA, CDR2 SQIVND (reference sequence). The CDR3 covers 11 residues. The DNA for the CDR3 is TGTGCCACTGCGAGGGGAGATACGCAGTATTTT. Protein sequence: CATARGDTQYF.

Notes on this clone: The identical CDR3 is also encoded by other nucleotide sequences in the sample. The CDR3 is CASSSQGDYGYTF. In nucleotides, the CDR3 is TGCGCCAGCAGCTCACAGGGGGACTATGGCTACACCTTC. This rearrangement joins TRBV5-1 to TRBJ1-2; 8 nucleotides line up with TRBD1. Germline V gene lookup returns CDR1 SGHRS and CDR2 YFSETQ. V gave up 3 bases and J gave up 3 bases; unmatched junction bases: 1. This CDR3 spans 13 amino acids.

The chain combines TRBV19 with TRBJ1-2; no reliable D call. The CDR3 contains 13 residues. Germline V lookup: CDR1 LNHDA, CDR2 SQIVND (reference sequence). V lost 3 bases and J 7 bases, leaving 12 bases between the germline ends. In DNA form, the CDR3 reads TGTGCCAGTAGTATTCCGGGAGTGAGTGGCTACACCTTC. Protein sequence: CASSIPGVSGYTF.

This clone was found once. The rearrangement uses TRBV2 and TRBJ2-3, with D maybe TRBD2 (5 bases). V was pared by 7 bases and J by 3 bases, with 17 bases between. This CDR3 has 15 residues. Germline lookup yields CDR1 SNHLY and CDR2 FYNNEI. CDR3 coding DNA: TGTGCCAGCACTCTCCTATCCAGGAGGACAGATACGCAGTATTTT. Its protein is CASTLLSRRTDTQYF.

The chain carries TRBV18 and TRBJ2-2; 7 nucleotides line up with TRBD2. The CDR3 loop spans 15 amino acids. Germline-derived CDR1 and CDR2 are KGHSH and LQKENI. Trimming at V came to 6 bases and at J to 0 bases, leaving 4 bases not matched to a gene. The CDR3 DNA reads TGTGCCAGCTCGAGCGGGGTCGCGAACACCGGGGAGCTGTTTTTT. It is translated as CASSSGVANTGELFF.

CDR3 DNA: TGTGCCAGCAGCCCACGACTAGTTGGGAATGAGCAGTTCTTC. Protein sequence: CASSPRLVGNEQFF. This chain links TRBV7-2 with TRBJ2-1; a weak D match, TRBD2 (6 bases). The CDR3 runs to 14 residues. Trimming removed 5 bases at V and 7 bases at J, with 15 bases between. Germline values: CDR1 SGHTA, CDR2 FQGNSA.

The chain joins TRBV5-1 to TRBJ2-7; 9 positions agree with TRBD2. Germline CDR1 and CDR2: SGHRS and YFSETQ. The CDR3 consists of 14 residues. V lost 5 bases, J lost 3 bases, and 6 bases stayed unmatched. The DNA of the CDR3 is TGCGCCAGCAGGAGGGCTAGCGGGATCTACGAGCAGTACTTC. It encodes CASRRASGIYEQYF.

J is TRBJ2-1 and V is TRBV11-2, with 10 positions matching TRBD2. The CDR3 covers 14 residues. The V gene end was trimmed by 3 bases and the J gene end by 9 bases; junction bases not matched to a gene: 5. Per germline, CDR1 SGHAT and CDR2 FQNNGV. CDR3 residues: CASSFSGRVVEQFF. The CDR3 DNA reads TGTGCCAGCAGCTTCAGCGGGAGGGTGGTTGAGCAGTTCTTC.

In DNA form, the CDR3 reads TGTGCCAGCAGCCTTAGACCGTCGGGGGCCGGGGAGCTGTTTTTT. This sequence encodes CASSLRPSGAGELFF. V and J are TRBV4-2 and TRBJ2-2, with D possibly being TRBD2 (6 bases). Germline V lookup: CDR1 LGHNA, CDR2 YNFKEQ. The CDR3 totals 15 residues. Deletions cut 4 bases from V and 6 bases from J, with 15 bases between.

This sequence joins TRBV19 and TRBJ2-2; 8 bases fit TRBD1. Germline lookup yields CDR1 LNHDA and CDR2 SQIVND (reference sequence). The CDR3 is made up of 14 amino acids. The J segment lost 4 bases and the V segment lost 10 bases, leaving 8 bases of the junction unmatched. The CDR3: CATKRGQGTGELFF. The CDR3 coding sequence is TGTGCCACCAAGCGAGGACAGGGCACCGGGGAGCTGTTTTTT.

The V gene is TRBV28, the J gene TRBJ2-1, with D perhaps TRBD2 (5 bases). Trimming cost V 4 bases and J 0 bases, with 13 bases left between them. The germline V gene has CDR1 MDHEN and CDR2 SYDVKM. The CDR3 loop spans 16 amino acids. CDR3 in amino acids: CASSSSRAGSYNEQFF. In DNA, the CDR3 is TGTGCCAGCAGTTCGTCACGGGCGGGCTCCTACAATGAGCAGTTCTTC.

The rearrangement uses TRBV15 and TRBJ2-7; D is possibly TRBD2 (6 bases). CDR1 LNHNV and CDR2 YYDKDF come from the germline V gene (reference sequence). The CDR3 is 13 amino acids. V dropped 0 bases and J dropped 3 bases, with 6 bases sitting between them. The CDR3 is CATSRERGYEQYF. CDR3 DNA: TGTGCCACCAGCAGAGAGCGGGGCTACGAGCAGTACTTC.

The chain links TRBV6-5 to TRBJ1-1; D not certain. Germline CDR1 reads MNHEY; CDR2 reads SVGAGI. Trimming removed 2 bases at V and 11 bases at J, with 9 bases between. CDR3 length: 11 amino acids. Here the CDR3 reads CASSYETTAFF. The CDR3 nucleotides are TGTGCCAGCAGTTACGAAACCACTGCTTTCTTT.

This clone appeared once. The gene calls are TRBV18 and TRBJ2-1; 13 bases are a match to TRBD2. Germline CDR1 reads KGHSH; CDR2 reads LQKENI. The V gene end was trimmed by 2 bases and the J gene end by 7 bases; junction bases not matched to a gene: 2. This CDR3 contains 15 residues. CDR3 coding DNA: TGTGCCAGCTCACCAGGGACTAGCGGGACAAATGAGCAGTTCTTC. Amino acid sequence: CASSPGTSGTNEQFF.

The rearrangement joins TRBV6-5 to TRBJ1-1; D call uncertain. The V gene's germline CDR1 is MNHEY and CDR2 SVGAGI. The CDR3 is 15 amino acids. Trimming cost V 0 bases and J 2 bases, with 10 bases left between them. CDR3 sequence: CASSYSGGSNTEAFF. CDR3 in DNA: TGTGCCAGCAGTTACTCGGGAGGGTCTAACACTGAAGCTTTCTTT.

This clone came up once. The rearrangement uses TRBV18 and TRBJ1-2; 11 positions match TRBD1. CDR3 size: 16 residues. Germline V gene lookup returns CDR1 KGHSH and CDR2 LQKENI. V dropped 0 bases and J dropped 4; count of bases not matched to a gene: 4. CDR3 DNA: TGTGCCAGCTCACCACCAGCCGGGACAGGGGGCTATGGCTACACCTTC. As protein: CASSPPAGTGGYGYTF.

This clone was picked up one time. The chain joins TRBV28 to TRBJ2-5, with D perhaps matching TRBD1 or TRBD2 (7 bases each). The CDR3 loop spans 16 amino acids. Germline CDR1 and CDR2: MDHEN and SYDVKM. The V gene lost 6 bases and the J gene lost 8 bases, with 25 bases spanning the gap. CDR3 bases: TGTGCCAGCAGCCATATAAAACAGGGGAGGGAGGGCACCCAGTACTTC. Translating it yields CASSHIKQGREGTQYF.

CDR3 amino acids: CASSLAPLMGGANVLTF. DNA of the CDR3: TGCGCCAGCAGCTTGGCACCTCTAATGGGGGGGGCCAACGTCCTGACTTTC. This rearrangement joins TRBV5-1 to TRBJ2-6, with D uncertain. CDR3 length: 17 amino acids. Germline V gene data show CDR1 as SGHRS and CDR2 as YFSETQ. V was cut by 0 bases and J by 4 bases, with 14 bases left in between.

The chain combines TRBV2 with TRBJ2-1; D tentatively fits TRBD1 or TRBD2 (6 bases each). Per germline, CDR1 SNHLY and CDR2 FYNNEI. Trimming took off 3 bases at V and 8 bases at J, with 8 bases between the two ends. This CDR3 is built from 12 residues. The chain's CDR3 is CASSEEGDEQFF. CDR3 sequence (DNA): TGTGCCAGCAGTGAGGAGGGGGATGAGCAGTTCTTC.

The chain has TRBV27 and TRBJ2-7; a possible D gene is TRBD1 (6 bases). The CDR3 covers 15 residues. Germline V gene lookup returns CDR1 MNHEY and CDR2 SMNVEV (reference sequence). With 2 bases removed from V and 9 bases from J, the gap between germline ends came to 20 bases. The CDR3 is CASSLGAGATLGQYF. CDR3 DNA sequence: TGTGCCAGCAGTTTAGGGGCAGGGGCCACCCTCGGGCAGTACTTC.

This rearrangement joins TRBV10-3 to TRBJ2-7, with D possibly TRBD1 on 5 matching bases. The germline V gene has CDR1 ENHRY and CDR2 SYGVKD. The CDR3 is made up of 13 amino acids. V was pared by 0 bases and J by 9 bases, with 12 bases between. CDR3 residues: CAISESIAGRQYF. The CDR3 DNA follows: TGTGCCATCAGTGAGTCGATAGCAGGGCGGCAGTACTTC.